This TCR beta chain was sequenced during a study of CD8 T cells in Susac syndrome. General study points: The relatively small number of individuals in the TCR sequencing and HLA analysis was acknowledged by the study.

FACS enriched CD8+ TEMRA cells, while bulk CD8+ and CD4+ were negatively isolated. Concerning this clonotype itself: Its specificity is unknown.

After extraction with the RNeasy kit, about 0.45 to 1 ug of the RNA was reverse transcribed using random hexamers. TCRdb itself ran the immunoSEQ multiplex PCR reads through MiXCR, one entry per CDR3 protein. The sample records tens of thousands of distinct CDR3 sequences, 93% being singletons. Trimming removed 0 bases at V and 4 bases at J, with 10 bases between. This CDR3 contains 14 residues. The germline CDR1 and CDR2 sequences are SGHDT and YYEEEE. The clonotype was recovered from a human donor with Susac syndrome. The sequenced sample consisted of CD4+ T cells from PBMCs. V is TRBV5-6 and J is TRBJ1-2; D is possibly TRBD1 (6 bases). Here the CDR3 DNA reads TGTGCCAGCAGCTTGGACAGGGTAGTCTATGGCTACACCTTC. It yields the protein CASSLDRVVYGYTF.